This T cell receptor beta chain emerged from a study of T-cell reconstitution after alpha-beta-depleted transplantation in children. TCRbeta library construction was performed incorporating unique molecular identifiers. TCRdb processed the PCR reads anew with MiXCR; each CDR3 protein has one entry. The data show roughly 120,000 distinct CDR3 sequences, approximately 10% seen once. As concerns this clonotype: Its antigen remains unknown.

There are 19 residues in the CDR3. Looked up from germline, CDR1 is MNHEY and CDR2 is SMNVEV (reference sequence). The J segment lost 9 bases and the V segment lost 1 base, leaving 17 bases of the junction unmatched. Study results and limitations: About two months after transplant, alpha-beta T cells reportedly came from several hundred expanded graft clones. It was surviving recipient T cells and thymic progenitors that gave some patients high TCRbeta diversity at day 60.

V is TRBV27 and J is TRBJ2-1; 11 bases are shared with TRBD2. The source material was PBMCs, sampled before TCRalphabeta/CD19-depleted stem cell transplant. The source of this sequence is a boy younger than 10 with acute lymphoblastic leukemia, due to receive a stem cell transplant. The CDR3, as DNA: TGTGCCAGCAGTTTATTAAACCCAGTACTAGCGGGAGTCGAGGGTGAGCAGTTCTTC. Translating gives CASSLLNPVLAGVEGEQFF.